This TCR beta chain emerged from a study of Ad26.COV2.S vaccination and SARS-CoV-2 variants. Whole-study findings and limits: Analytic work on TCR breadth and depth might have understated the full extent of total T cell responses. Reported findings describe substantial breadth in spike-specific CD8+ and CD4+ T cell responses following vaccination.

With respect to this clone: Antigen unknown.

TCRdb keeps only in-frame clones here, not all; method: immunoSEQ multiplex PCR. The data contain hundreds of thousands of clones, around 92% of them seen just once; the ten biggest clones take up under 2%. The treatment here: 15 to 20 received Ad26.COV2.S at low or high dose, single or two shots; about 5 received placebo; per-sample allocation not given. Each sample was drawn 63 days after the first injection (of vaccine or placebo). The study used a vaccine consisting of an Ad26 vector that expressed Wuhan-strain SARS-CoV-2 spike. V lost 4 bases and J 4 bases, leaving 10 bases between the germline ends. Germline loops: CDR1 MNHEY, CDR2 SVGEGT. The CDR3 runs to 13 residues.

The chain couples TRBV6-2 or TRBV6-3 to TRBJ1-1; D unclear. The receptor comes from a person between 18 and 65 years old who received the Ad26.COV2.S COVID-19 vaccine or a placebo. The sample here was peripheral blood, taken in a trial of Ad26.COV2.S vaccine versus placebo. CDR3 nucleotides: TGTGCCAGCAGTTTCAATGGAGGCACTGAAGCTTTCTTT. Its translation: CASSFNGGTEAFF.